This TCR beta chain originates from a study of T cells in Graves' hyperthyroidism and ophthalmopathy. Overall study results and limits: Classification by a 13 V-J model distinguished ophthalmopathy from stable hyperthyroidism. Blood also showed most of the thyroid clonotypes that were expanded above 0.001.

This clonotype was counted many times. Its target is not known. Germline V gives CDR1 SGHDN, CDR2 FVKESK. The CDR3 spans 13 residues. Trimming took 3 bases from V and 9 from J, leaving 9 bases between them. Amplification yielded TCR beta CDR3 regions, with RNA transcripts as the source. HTBI primers were used for first-round RT-PCR of the TCR CDR3. In TCRdb, the multiplex PCR reads were re-called with MiXCR into one record per CDR3 protein. The sample lists approximately 870,000 distinct CDR3 sequences; 38% were seen once. Patients having uncontrolled infection, another autoimmune disease, pregnancy or lactation were not included.

The sequencing sample was made of blood. The J gene is TRBJ1-6, the V gene TRBV14; D possibly corresponds to TRBD1 (5 bases). This TCR was sampled from a man between 18 and 29 years old with Graves' hyperthyroidism. The CDR3 region is CASSQRGTSPLHF. The CDR3 coding sequence is TGTGCCAGCAGCCAGAGGGGAACTTCACCCCTCCACTTT.